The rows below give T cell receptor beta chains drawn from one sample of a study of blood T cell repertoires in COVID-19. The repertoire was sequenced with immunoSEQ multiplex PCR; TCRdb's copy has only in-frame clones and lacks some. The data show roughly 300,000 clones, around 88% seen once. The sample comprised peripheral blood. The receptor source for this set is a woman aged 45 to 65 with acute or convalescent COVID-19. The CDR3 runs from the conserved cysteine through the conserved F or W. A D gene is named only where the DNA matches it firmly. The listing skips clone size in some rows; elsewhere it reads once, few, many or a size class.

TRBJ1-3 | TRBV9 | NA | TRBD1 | TGTGCCAGCAGCGTAGAGGGTCGGCAGGGGGCAACCTCTGGAAACACCATATATTTT | CASSVEGRQGATSGNTIYF
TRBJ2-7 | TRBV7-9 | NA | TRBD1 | TGTGCCAGCAGCCCCCGGGACAGGCGTATCGCCGAGCAGTACTTC | CASSPRDRRIAEQYF
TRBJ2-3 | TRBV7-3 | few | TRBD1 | TGTGCCAGCAGCCCCCTAGGGGGCTCAGATACGCAGTATTTT | CASSPLGGSDTQYF
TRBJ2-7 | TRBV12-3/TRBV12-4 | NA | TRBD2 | TGTGCCAGCGGCCAGGGCGGGAGTTACGAGCAGTACTTC | CASGQGGSYEQYF
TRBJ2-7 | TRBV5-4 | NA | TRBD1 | TGTGCCAGCAGCTCGAAAGCCGGGACAGGGGGTCGCGAGCAGTACTTC | CASSSKAGTGGREQYF
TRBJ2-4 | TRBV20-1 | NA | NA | TGCAGTGCTAGTAGATCAGGGTACTCGAACATTCAGTACTTC | CSASRSGYSNIQYF
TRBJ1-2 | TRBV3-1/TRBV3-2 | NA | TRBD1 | TGTGCCAGCAGCCAAAGGGGGCCCCGGGGAGCTCCTTGCGGCTACACCTTC | CASSQRGPRGAPCGYTF
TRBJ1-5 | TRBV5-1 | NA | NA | TGCGCCAGCAGCCAGACACGACAGGCTAGCAATCAGCCCCAGCATTTT | CASSQTRQASNQPQHF
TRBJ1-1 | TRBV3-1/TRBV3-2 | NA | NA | TGTGCCAGCAGCCAAGATTTGTCCCTAGAAGCTTTCTTT | CASSQDLSLEAFF
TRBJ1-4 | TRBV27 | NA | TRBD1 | TGTGCCAGCAGTTCTGGGACAGGGGATGGGAAACTGTTTTTT | CASSSGTGDGKLFF
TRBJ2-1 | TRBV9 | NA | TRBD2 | TGTGCCAGCAGCGCGAGCGGGAGCTCCTACAATGAGCAGTTCTTC | CASSASGSSYNEQFF
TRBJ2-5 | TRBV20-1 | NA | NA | TGCAGTGCTAGTGATTTCAGGGTCGTACAAGAGACCCAGTACTTC | CSASDFRVVQETQYF
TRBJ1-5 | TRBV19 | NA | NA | TGTGCCAGTAGTATCTCCCTATACGATCAGCCCCAGCATTTT | CASSISLYDQPQHF
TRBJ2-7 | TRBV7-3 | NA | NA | TGTGCCAGCAGCTTAACCTTCCTGTCCTACGAGCAGTACTTC | CASSLTFLSYEQYF
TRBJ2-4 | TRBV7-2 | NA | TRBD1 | TGTGCCAGCAGCTTAATGGGGACAGGGGAAAACATTCAGTACTTC | CASSLMGTGENIQYF
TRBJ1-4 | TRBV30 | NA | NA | TGTGCCTGGAGTACGCGATCGGATGAAAAACTGTTTTTT | CAWSTRSDEKLFF
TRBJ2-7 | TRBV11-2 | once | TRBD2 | TGTGCCAGCAGCCCCGGGACTAGCGGCACCTACGAGCAGTACTTC | CASSPGTSGTYEQYF